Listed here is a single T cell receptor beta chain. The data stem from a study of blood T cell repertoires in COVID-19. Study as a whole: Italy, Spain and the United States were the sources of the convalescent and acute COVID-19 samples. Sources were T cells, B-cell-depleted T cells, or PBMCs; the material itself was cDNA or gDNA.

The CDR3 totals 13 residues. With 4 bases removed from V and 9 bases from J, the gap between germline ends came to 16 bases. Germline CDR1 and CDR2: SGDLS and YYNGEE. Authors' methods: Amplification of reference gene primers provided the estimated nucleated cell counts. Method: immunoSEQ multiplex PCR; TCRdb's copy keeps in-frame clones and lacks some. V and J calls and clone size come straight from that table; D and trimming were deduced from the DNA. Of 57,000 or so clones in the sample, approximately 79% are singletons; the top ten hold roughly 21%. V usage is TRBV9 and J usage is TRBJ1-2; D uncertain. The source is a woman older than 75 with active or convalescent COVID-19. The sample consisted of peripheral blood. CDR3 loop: CASSPSGSKSYTF. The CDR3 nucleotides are TGTGCCAGCAGCCCCTCGGGAAGTAAAAGCTACACCTTC.